The 18 T cell receptor beta chains below were found in one sample sequenced in a study of blood T cell repertoires in COVID-19. Some clones are missing from TCRdb's copy, which holds only in-frame ones; the method was immunoSEQ multiplex PCR. The sample consists of hundreds of thousands of clones, more than 75% of them appearing once. Sequenced sample: PBMCs or T cells enriched from blood (not recorded which). The receptors were sampled from a woman aged 50 to 60 who had recovered from COVID-19.

The rearrangement joins TRBV5-1 to TRBJ1-4, with TRBD1 matching over 11 bases. Looked up from germline, CDR1 is SGHRS and CDR2 is YFSETQ. CDR3 length: 14 residues. V gave up 4 bases and J gave up 8 bases; unmatched junction bases: 4. This CDR3 is CASSKGQGDEKLFF. DNA for the CDR3: TGCGCCAGCAGCAAGGGACAGGGGGACGAAAAACTGTTTTTT.

The gene calls are TRBV5-4 and TRBJ2-7; 8 bases fit TRBD2. Germline CDR1 reads SGHNT; CDR2 reads YYREEE (reference sequence). The V gene end was trimmed by 2 bases and the J gene end by 3 bases; junction bases not matched to a gene: 4. This CDR3 contains 14 residues. The CDR3 loop reads CASSFMAGGYEQYF. CDR3 in DNA: TGTGCCAGCAGCTTTATGGCGGGAGGCTACGAGCAGTACTTC.

The chain joins TRBV6-5 to TRBJ1-1; 7 bases map to TRBD1. V was clipped by 6 bases and J by 3 bases; unmatched bases: 7. Germline V gene data show CDR1 as MNHEY and CDR2 as SVGAGI. The CDR3 runs to 14 residues. The CDR3 nucleotides are TGTGCCAGCAGATACAGGGGAGGGTACACTGAAGCTTTCTTT. It translates to CASRYRGGYTEAFF.

V is TRBV3-1 (or the pseudogene TRBV3-2) and J is TRBJ1-2, with 8 bases that match TRBD1. Germline values: CDR1 LGHDT, CDR2 YNNKEL (reference sequence). Trimming removed 1 base from V and 10 bases from J; junction bases left unmatched: 5. The CDR3 totals 13 residues. CDR3 sequence: CASSQGFQGAYTF. In DNA, the CDR3 is TGTGCCAGCAGCCAAGGGTTCCAGGGGGCCTACACCTTC.

The chain joins TRBV19 to TRBJ2-2; 11 positions match TRBD2. With V trimmed by 1 base and J by 6 bases, 13 bases remained unmatched. The germline gives CDR1 LNHDA, CDR2 SQIVND (reference sequence). The CDR3 totals 19 residues. The CDR3 DNA is TGTGCCAGTAGTATAGGAGTAGGTCGCCCTAGCGGGAGGTCCGGGGAGCTGTTTTTT. Translation: CASSIGVGRPSGRSGELFF.

This chain uses TRBV19 with TRBJ2-1, with 9 bases lining up with TRBD1. The CDR3 loop spans 15 amino acids. Germline-derived CDR1 and CDR2 are LNHDA and SQIVND (reference sequence). Losses at the gene ends were 3 bases for V and 9 bases for J; bases not matched to a gene: 9. As DNA, the CDR3 is TGTGCCAGTAGTATGGGGACAGGGCGGCTAGTTGAGCAGTTCTTC. Protein product: CASSMGTGRLVEQFF.

V usage is TRBV2 and J usage is TRBJ2-7; D is perhaps TRBD1 (6 bases). The ends were cut back, 10 bases at V and 0 bases at J, with 13 bases in the middle. CDR1 is SNHLY, CDR2 FYNNEI, per germline. This CDR3 is built from 13 residues. The CDR3 loop is CATSQGSSYEQYF. CDR3 nucleotides: TGTGCCACATCCCAGGGGAGCTCCTACGAGCAGTACTTC.

The gene calls are TRBV4-1 and TRBJ2-4; TRBD2 matches at 9 bases. Trimming cost V 1 base and J 8 bases; bases outside gene matches: 6. The CDR3 is made up of 15 amino acids. Germline assignment: CDR1 MGHRA and CDR2 YSYEKL. The CDR3 sequence: CASSQGPGLADIQYF. The DNA for the CDR3 is TGCGCCAGCAGCCAAGGTCCGGGACTAGCAGACATTCAGTACTTC.

The chain couples TRBV5-1 to TRBJ1-1, with D perhaps matching TRBD1 (6 bases). CDR3 size: 15 residues. Per the germline V gene, CDR1 is SGHRS and CDR2 is YFSETQ. Trimming took 0 bases from V and 1 from J, leaving 10 bases between them. Written as DNA, the CDR3 is TGCGCCAGCAGCTTGGTCTGGGGACAGAACACTGAAGCTTTCTTT. The encoded protein is CASSLVWGQNTEAFF.

This clone showed up just once. The genes are TRBV7-2 and TRBJ2-5, with D possibly being TRBD2 (5 bases). The CDR3 spans 14 residues. The V gene's germline CDR1 is SGHTA and CDR2 FQGNSA. The V end lost 5 bases, the J end lost 3 bases, and 13 bases lay between the germline ends. The chain's CDR3 is CASSPPGREETQYF. CDR3 bases: TGTGCCAGCAGCCCACCTGGGCGGGAAGAGACCCAGTACTTC.

This clone was observed a few times. V and J are TRBV2 and TRBJ2-5; D gene unclear. From germline, CDR1 is SNHLY and CDR2 FYNNEI. The germline V and J ends were trimmed by 4 bases and 0 bases, with 3 bases remaining between them. The CDR3 is 12 residues long. The CDR3 reads CASSAYQETQYF. CDR3 in DNA: TGTGCCAGCAGTGCGTACCAAGAGACCCAGTACTTC.

V gene TRBV28 combines with J gene TRBJ2-7; 8 bases fit TRBD2. This CDR3 comprises 14 residues. CDR1 is MDHEN and CDR2 is SYDVKM in the germline V gene. The V gene end was trimmed by 7 bases and the J gene end by 4 bases; junction bases not matched to a gene: 9. The CDR3 spells CASKSGGLDYEQYF. For the CDR3, the DNA is TGTGCCAGCAAGTCGGGAGGGCTTGATTACGAGCAGTACTTC.

V and J are TRBV7-8 and TRBJ2-1, with 8 bases matching TRBD2. Germline V gene lookup returns CDR1 SGHVS and CDR2 FQNEAQ. Trimming cost V 5 bases and J 0 bases; bases outside gene matches: 3. This CDR3 has 15 residues. CDR3 sequence reads: CASSTSGNSYNEQFF. CDR3 nucleotides: TGTGCCAGCAGCACTAGCGGTAACTCCTACAATGAGCAGTTCTTC.

The chain links TRBV6-5 to TRBJ2-1, with unresolved D. V was cut by 2 bases and J by 9 bases, with 8 bases left in between. Germline CDR1 MNHEY, CDR2 SVGAGI. This CDR3 comprises 12 residues. CDR3 amino acids: CASSYRGGEQFF. In DNA, the CDR3 is TGTGCCAGCAGTTACCGCGGTGGTGAGCAGTTCTTC.

The V call is TRBV9, the J call TRBJ2-3, with TRBD2 matching 9 bases. J was trimmed by 4 bases and V by 4 bases; bases with no gene match: 10. Germline CDR1 SGDLS, CDR2 YYNGEE. The CDR3 has 16 residues. CDR3 loop: CASSSQAGGRADTQYF. As DNA, the CDR3 is TGTGCCAGCAGCTCCCAGGCGGGAGGGCGCGCAGATACGCAGTATTTT.

This clone was recorded a few times. The CDR3 protein is CASSYSGQGTGNTIYF. CDR3 in DNA: TGTGCCAGCAGTTACTCGGGACAGGGGACTGGAAACACCATATATTTT. The V gene is TRBV6-5, the J gene TRBJ1-3, with 10 positions matching TRBD1. CDR1 and CDR2 from the germline V gene are MNHEY and SVGAGI. This CDR3 comprises 16 residues. V lost 0 bases, J lost 2 bases, and 1 base stayed unmatched.

V is TRBV6-6 and J is TRBJ1-1; the D gene is possibly TRBD1 (5 bases). Germline V gives CDR1 MNHNY, CDR2 SVGAGI (reference sequence). Deletions cut 0 bases from V and 4 bases from J, with 6 bases between. The CDR3 length is 13 residues. The CDR3 nucleotides are TGTGCCAGCAGTTACTCCGGGGGCACTGAAGCTTTCTTT. Protein sequence: CASSYSGGTEAFF.

This rearrangement joins TRBV4-2 to TRBJ1-6; D is uncertain. The germline CDR1 and CDR2 sequences are LGHNA and YNFKEQ. CDR3 size: 15 residues. V dropped 0 bases and J dropped 6 bases, with 9 bases sitting between them. The chain's CDR3 is CASSQDRGSNSPLHF. DNA of the CDR3: TGTGCCAGCAGCCAAGATCGTGGCAGTAATTCACCCCTCCACTTT.